These 4 T cell receptor beta chains originate from one sample sequenced in a study of Tregs in tolerant kidney transplant recipients. Clones were read by immunoSEQ multiplex PCR, and TCRdb kept only the in-frame ones, dropping some. The sample has roughly 69,000 clones; roughly nine tenths are singletons. Specimen: CD4+ T cells from blood, collected before the transplant. These TCRs come from a human donor who received a combined kidney and bone marrow transplant.

The J gene is TRBJ2-7, the V gene TRBV28; TRBD1 matches 9 bases. The CDR3 runs to 14 residues. The junction had 2 bases not matched to a gene; V was cut back by 3 bases and J by 2 bases. The germline CDR1 and CDR2 sequences are MDHEN and SYDVKM. CDR3 residues: CASSFGTGPYEQYF. The CDR3 DNA sequence: TGTGCCAGCAGTTTTGGGACAGGGCCCTACGAGCAGTACTTC.

This chain links TRBV19 with TRBJ2-7; 8 nucleotides agree with TRBD1. Germline CDR1 is LNHDA and CDR2 is SQIVND (reference sequence). Germline trimming cut 5 bases from V and 2 bases from J; bases unmatched to any gene: 5. The CDR3 is 14 residues long. CDR3 amino acids: CASSPSGGPYEQYF. As DNA, the CDR3 is TGTGCCAGTAGTCCCTCAGGGGGCCCCTACGAGCAGTACTTC.

The J gene is TRBJ1-4, the V gene TRBV7-9, with D unresolved. In germline, CDR1 is SEHNR, CDR2 FQNEAQ (reference sequence). Trimming took 1 base from V and 8 from J, leaving 8 bases between them. The CDR3 is 13 residues long. The DNA of the CDR3 is TGTGCCAGCAGCTTAGGAGTGGGCGAAAAACTGTTTTTT. The encoded protein is CASSLGVGEKLFF.

The chain links TRBV5-1 to TRBJ2-7; TRBD2 aligns across 14 bases. The ends lost 4 bases at V and 10 bases at J; junction bases unmatched: 7. Per the germline V gene, CDR1 is SGHRS and CDR2 is YFSETQ. The CDR3 runs 14 residues. Here the CDR3 DNA reads TGCGCCAGCAGCCCTGGGACTAGCGGGAGCCGTCAGTACTTC. It specifies CASSPGTSGSRQYF.